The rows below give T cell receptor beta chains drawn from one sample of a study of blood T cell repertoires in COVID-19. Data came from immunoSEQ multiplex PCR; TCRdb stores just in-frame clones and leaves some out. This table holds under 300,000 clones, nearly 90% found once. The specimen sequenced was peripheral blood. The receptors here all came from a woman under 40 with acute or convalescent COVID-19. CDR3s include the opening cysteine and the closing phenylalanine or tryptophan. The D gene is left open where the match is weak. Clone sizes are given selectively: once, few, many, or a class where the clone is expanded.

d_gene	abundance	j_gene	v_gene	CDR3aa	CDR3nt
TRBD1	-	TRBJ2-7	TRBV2	CASKTGSYEQYF	TGTGCCAGCAAGACAGGGTCCTACGAGCAGTACTTC
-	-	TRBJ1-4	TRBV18	CASSPRGQSNEKLFF	TGTGCCAGCTCACCGCGCGGGCAGAGTAATGAAAAACTGTTTTTT
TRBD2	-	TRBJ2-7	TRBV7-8	CASSENAAGGYEQYF	TGTGCCAGCAGCGAAAATGCGGCGGGAGGCTACGAGCAGTACTTC
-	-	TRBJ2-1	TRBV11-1	CASTPRDLSYNEQFF	TGTGCCAGCACCCCCCGGGATCTCTCCTACAATGAGCAGTTCTTC
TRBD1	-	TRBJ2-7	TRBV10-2	CASTMTGEFYEQYF	TGCGCCAGCACCATGACAGGGGAATTCTACGAGCAGTACTTC
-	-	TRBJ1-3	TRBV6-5	CASRAGQGLGNTIYF	TGTGCCAGCAGAGCTGGGCAGGGGCTGGGAAACACCATATATTTT
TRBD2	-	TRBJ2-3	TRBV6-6	CASSLGRRTSGRVDTQYF	TGTGCCAGCAGTCTTGGGCGACGGACTAGCGGGAGAGTAGATACGCAGTATTTT
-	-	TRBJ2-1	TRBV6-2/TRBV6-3	CASSLAGSANYNEQFF	TGTGCCAGCAGTCTCGCCGGTAGTGCTAACTACAATGAGCAGTTCTTC
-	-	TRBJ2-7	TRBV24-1	CAARETYEQYF	TGTGCCGCTAGGGAGACCTACGAGCAGTACTTC
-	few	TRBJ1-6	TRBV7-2	CASSLVGRVLGSPLHF	TGTGCCAGCAGCTTAGTGGGCAGGGTACTCGGGTCACCCCTCCACTTT
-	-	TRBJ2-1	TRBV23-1	CASSRVYNEQFF	TGCGCCAGCAGTCGCGTCTACAATGAGCAGTTCTTC
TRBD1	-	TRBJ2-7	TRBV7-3	CASSLTGAGEQYF	TGTGCCAGCAGCCTAACAGGGGCCGGCGAGCAGTACTTC
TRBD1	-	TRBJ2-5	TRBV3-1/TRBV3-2	CASSPRTGEETQYF	TGTGCCAGCAGCCCACGGACAGGGGAAGAGACCCAGTACTTC
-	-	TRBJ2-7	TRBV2	CASRTGISYEQYF	TGTGCCAGCAGGACCGGGATCTCCTACGAGCAGTACTTC
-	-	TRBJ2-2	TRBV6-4	CASSESSRHTGELFF	TGTGCCAGCAGTGAATCTAGCAGACACACCGGGGAGCTGTTTTTT
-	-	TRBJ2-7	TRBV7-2	CASSLARAGFYEQYF	TGTGCCAGCAGCTTAGCCAGGGCAGGATTCTACGAGCAGTACTTC
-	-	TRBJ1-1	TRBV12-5	CASGLQIGLLTEAFF	TGTGCTAGTGGTCTCCAAATCGGACTCTTGACTGAAGCTTTCTTT
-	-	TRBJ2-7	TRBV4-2	CASSRGQSYEQYF	TGTGCCAGCAGCCGGGGCCAGTCCTACGAGCAGTACTTC
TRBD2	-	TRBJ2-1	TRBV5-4	CASSGGTSGSFSEQFF	TGTGCCAGCAGCGGGGGGACTAGCGGGAGTTTCTCTGAGCAGTTCTTC
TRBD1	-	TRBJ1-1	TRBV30	CAWSAHRGMIGTEAFF	TGTGCCTGGAGTGCCCACAGGGGCATGATCGGCACTGAAGCTTTCTTT
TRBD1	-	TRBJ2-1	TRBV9	CASSVGTGGSSSYNEQFF	TGTGCCAGCAGCGTAGGGACAGGGGGGTCTAGCTCCTACAATGAGCAGTTCTTC
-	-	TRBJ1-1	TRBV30	CAWSNGGVGNTEAFF	TGTGCCTGGAGCAATGGGGGGGTAGGGAACACTGAAGCTTTCTTT
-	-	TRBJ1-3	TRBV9	CASSRVRQGSSGNTIYF	TGTGCCAGCAGCCGTGTTCGCCAGGGTAGCTCTGGAAACACCATATATTTT
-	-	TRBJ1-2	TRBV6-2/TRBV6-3	CASSLENYGYTF	TGTGCCAGCAGCCTCGAGAACTATGGCTACACCTTC
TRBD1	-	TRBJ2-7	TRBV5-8	CASSLSGTGRSEQYF	TGTGCCAGCAGCTTGTCCGGGACAGGGAGGAGCGAGCAGTACTTC
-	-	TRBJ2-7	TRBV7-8	CASSHAGYEQYF	TGTGCCAGCAGCCACGCGGGCTACGAGCAGTACTTC
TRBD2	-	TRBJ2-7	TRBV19	CASSKLAGVIYEQYF	TGTGCCAGTAGTAAACTAGCGGGAGTTATCTACGAGCAGTACTTC
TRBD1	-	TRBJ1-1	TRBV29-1	CSAGTGDTEAFF	TGCAGTGCCGGGACAGGGGACACTGAAGCTTTCTTT
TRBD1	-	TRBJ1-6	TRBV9	CASSQGVVGSNSPLHF	TGTGCCAGCTCACAGGGGGTGGTGGGGTCTAATTCACCCCTCCACTTT
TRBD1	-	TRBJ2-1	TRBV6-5	CASSYGTGVNEQFF	TGTGCCAGCAGTTACGGGACAGGGGTGAATGAGCAGTTCTTC
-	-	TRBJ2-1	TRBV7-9	CASSLGVALVLYNEQFF	TGTGCCAGCAGCTTAGGCGTAGCGCTTGTTCTCTACAATGAGCAGTTCTTC